This T cell receptor (beta chain) was observed in a study of shared clonotypes between healthy human individuals. Broader study findings: Memory subsets generally showed smaller estimated richness than naive subsets did.

With respect to this clone: No antigen is known for it.

TCRdb's table, derived via immunoSEQ multiplex PCR, lists solely in-frame clones and lacks some. Seen here are over 750,000 clones, around 96% observed once, and the top ten hold about 0.22%. Germline CDR1 and CDR2: SGHRS and YFSETQ. CDR3 length: 16 amino acids. J lost 4 bases, V lost 4 bases, and 5 bases had no gene match. Naive CD8 populations comprised CD45RO-negative cells positively selected for CCR7, excluding terminally differentiated effector memory CD45RA+ cells. This TCR derives from a man between 25 and 39 years old in good health. Sequenced input: naive CD8+ T cells sorted from blood. This chain links TRBV5-1 with TRBJ2-1; TRBD2 matches at 13 bases. This CDR3 reads CASSMGLAGSYNEQFF. The CDR3 nucleotides read TGCGCCAGCAGCATGGGACTAGCGGGATCATACAATGAGCAGTTCTTC.